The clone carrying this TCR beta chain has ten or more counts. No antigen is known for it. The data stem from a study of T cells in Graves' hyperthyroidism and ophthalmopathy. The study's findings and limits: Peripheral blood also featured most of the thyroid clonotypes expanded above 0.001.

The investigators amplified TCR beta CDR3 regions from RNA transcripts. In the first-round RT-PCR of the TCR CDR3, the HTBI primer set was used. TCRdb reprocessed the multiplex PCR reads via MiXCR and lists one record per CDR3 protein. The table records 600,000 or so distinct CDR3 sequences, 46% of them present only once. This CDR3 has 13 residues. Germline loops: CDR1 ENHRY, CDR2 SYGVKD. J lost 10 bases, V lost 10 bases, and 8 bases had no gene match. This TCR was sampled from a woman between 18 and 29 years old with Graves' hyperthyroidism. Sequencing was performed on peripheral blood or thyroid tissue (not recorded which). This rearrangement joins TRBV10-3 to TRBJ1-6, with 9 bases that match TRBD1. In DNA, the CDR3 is TGTGCCACCGGACAGGGGCGAGAATCACCCCTCCACTTT. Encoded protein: CATGQGRESPLHF.